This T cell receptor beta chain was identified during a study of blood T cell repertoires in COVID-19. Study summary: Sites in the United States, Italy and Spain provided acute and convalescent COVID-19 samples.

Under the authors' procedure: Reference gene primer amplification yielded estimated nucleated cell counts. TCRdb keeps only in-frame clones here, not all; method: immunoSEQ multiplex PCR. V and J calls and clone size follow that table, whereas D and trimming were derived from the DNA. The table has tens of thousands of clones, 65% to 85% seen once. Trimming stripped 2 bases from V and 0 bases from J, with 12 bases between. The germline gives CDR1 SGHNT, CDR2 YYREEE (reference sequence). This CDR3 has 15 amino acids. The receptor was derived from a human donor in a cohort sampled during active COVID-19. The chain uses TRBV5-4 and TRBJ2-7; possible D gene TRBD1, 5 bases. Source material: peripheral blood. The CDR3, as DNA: TGTGCCAGCAGCTTAGTAGGGGTAGCCTCCTACGAGCAGTACTTC. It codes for CASSLVGVASYEQYF.